The 25 T cell receptor beta chains presented below share a single source sample, sequenced in a study of T cell responses to AZD1222 COVID-19 vaccine. TCRdb's table, derived via immunoSEQ multiplex PCR, lists solely in-frame clones and lacks some. The repertoire consists of approximately 110,000 clones, with 80% to 85% occurring once and the leading ten covering about 9.7%. The material sequenced was peripheral blood, taken on day 0 of AZD1222 vaccination. These receptors originate from an adult in good health.

The genes are TRBV11-1 and TRBJ2-5; 12 bases map to TRBD2. The V gene's germline CDR1 is SGHAT and CDR2 FQDESV (reference sequence). J was trimmed by 4 bases and V by 5 bases; bases with no gene match: 5. The CDR3 is 15 residues long. The CDR3: CASSLSTSGRETQYF. CDR3 nucleotides: TGTGCCAGCAGCCTATCGACTAGCGGGAGAGAGACCCAGTACTTC.

The chain links TRBV6-1 to TRBJ1-3; D is unresolved. The CDR3 consists of 15 residues. V lost 0 bases and J lost 3, with 9 bases in between. The V gene's germline CDR1 is MNHNS and CDR2 SASEGT. In DNA form, the CDR3 reads TGTGCCAGCAGTGAAGCTTCGGGGATTGGAAACACCATATATTTT. Translated, it gives CASSEASGIGNTIYF.

The chain has TRBV3-1 (or the pseudogene TRBV3-2) and TRBJ1-2; D is possibly TRBD1 (5 bases). V lost 0 bases and J 4 bases, leaving 24 bases between the germline ends. Per the germline V gene, CDR1 is LGHDT and CDR2 is YNNKEL (reference sequence). This CDR3 has 19 amino acids. The CDR3 sequence: CASSQDKRIRQGRIYGYTF. CDR3 sequence (DNA): TGTGCCAGCAGCCAAGATAAGCGGATTCGGCAGGGAAGAATCTATGGCTACACCTTC.

J is TRBJ2-1 and V is TRBV5-1; 10 nucleotides align to TRBD1. This CDR3 is built from 17 residues. Trimming at V came to 4 bases and at J to 1 base, leaving 8 bases not matched to a gene. From germline, CDR1 is SGHRS and CDR2 YFSETQ. CDR3 in DNA: TGCGCCAGCAGCCCTCTTAGACAGGGGGCTTCCTACAATGAGCAGTTCTTC. Its protein product is CASSPLRQGASYNEQFF.

The rearrangement uses TRBV7-8 and TRBJ1-1, with no clear D. The CDR3 consists of 13 residues. Germline CDR1 SGHVS, CDR2 FQNEAQ. V was clipped by 3 bases and J by 1 base, with 6 bases between them. CDR3 protein: CASSLWGNTEAFF. Written as DNA, the CDR3 is TGTGCCAGCAGCTTGTGGGGGAACACTGAAGCTTTCTTT.

The V gene is TRBV9, the J gene TRBJ2-3, with 7 bases identical to TRBD2. The CDR3 is 16 amino acids. Germline V gene sequence: CDR1 SGDLS, CDR2 YYNGEE. V lost 3 bases to trimming and J lost 8 bases; unmatched junction nucleotides: 15. Written as DNA, the CDR3 is TGTGCCAGCAGCGAGGGCCTCGGGACTATCGAGGGTACGCAGTATTTT. Its protein product is CASSEGLGTIEGTQYF.

V gene TRBV19 combines with J gene TRBJ1-1; 8 bases agree with TRBD1. The ends lost 6 bases at V and 4 bases at J; junction bases unmatched: 4. Germline V lookup: CDR1 LNHDA, CDR2 SQIVND (reference sequence). The CDR3 consists of 13 residues. The chain's CDR3 is CASRTGGLTEAFF. DNA of the CDR3: TGTGCCAGTAGAACAGGGGGACTCACTGAAGCTTTCTTT.

This clone was counted only a few times. This chain uses TRBV4-2 with TRBJ2-4; a possible D gene is TRBD2 (7 bases). Trimming stripped 8 bases from V and 12 bases from J, with 17 bases between. From germline, CDR1 is LGHNA and CDR2 YNFKEQ. The CDR3 is made up of 12 amino acids. The CDR3 DNA reads TGTGCCAGCGGTTCTCAGGCGGGGGCTCAGTACTTC. Amino acids: CASGSQAGAQYF.

This sequence joins TRBV4-1 and TRBJ2-4, with D tentatively TRBD1 or TRBD2 (7 bases each). There are 16 residues in the CDR3. V was clipped by 2 bases and J by 1 base, with 12 bases between them. Germline CDR1 reads MGHRA; CDR2 reads YSYEKL. The CDR3 coding sequence is TGCGCCAGCAGCCAAATTCAGGGGGGGGCCAAAAACATTCAGTACTTC. It translates to CASSQIQGGAKNIQYF.

V and J are TRBV5-1 and TRBJ2-7, with TRBD2 as a possible D gene (5 bases). Germline CDR1 reads SGHRS; CDR2 reads YFSETQ. This CDR3 is built from 17 residues. V was trimmed by 0 bases and J by 1 base, leaving 17 bases between them. This CDR3 reads CASSLGSGWGESYEQYF. As DNA, the CDR3 is TGCGCCAGCAGCTTGGGGAGTGGATGGGGAGAATCCTACGAGCAGTACTTC.

This clone turned up a few times. At the DNA level, this CDR3 is encoded by other sequences in the same sample as well. This chain links TRBV7-9 with TRBJ1-5; D is uncertain. The CDR3 loop spans 12 amino acids. Germline assignment: CDR1 SEHNR and CDR2 FQNEAQ (reference sequence). Trimming removed 3 bases at V and 4 bases at J, with 4 bases between. The DNA of the CDR3 is TGTGCCAGCAGCTTTCAAAATCAGCCCCAGCATTTT. It translates to CASSFQNQPQHF.

This clone has only a few counts. CDR3 nucleotide sequence: TGTGCCAGCAGTTTTGGGACGAACACTGAAGCTTTCTTT. Translation: CASSFGTNTEAFF. The V call is TRBV6-5, the J call TRBJ1-1; a possible D gene is TRBD1 (5 bases). Deletions cut 4 bases from V and 1 base from J, with 7 bases between. Per the germline V gene, CDR1 is MNHEY and CDR2 is SVGAGI. This CDR3 region has 13 residues.

This chain uses TRBV19 with TRBJ2-3; 7 nucleotides line up with TRBD1. Germline V gene lookup returns CDR1 LNHDA and CDR2 SQIVND (reference sequence). This CDR3 spans 15 amino acids. V was pared by 1 base and J by 2 bases, with 3 bases of the junction left unmatched. CDR3 bases: TGTGCCAGTAGTATAGGAGGGACAGCCACAGATACGCAGTATTTT. It encodes CASSIGGTATDTQYF.

The rearrangement links TRBV28 to TRBJ1-2, with TRBD1 matching over 9 bases. Germline loops: CDR1 MDHEN, CDR2 SYDVKM. Losses at the gene ends were 7 bases for V and 5 bases for J; bases not matched to a gene: 5. The CDR3 runs to 13 residues. Here the CDR3 reads CASKVGTGYGYTF. The CDR3 region has the DNA TGTGCCAGCAAGGTCGGGACAGGGTATGGCTACACCTTC.

This clone came up once. The rearrangement joins TRBV21-1 to TRBJ2-5; the D call TRBD2 from the table was never checked on the DNA. TRBV21-1 is designated a pseudogene. The CDR3 loop spans 17 amino acids. Here the CDR3 DNA reads TGTGCCAGCAGCAAAGGTGGAGCGAGGCGGCCCCAAGAGACCCAGTACTTC. Translated: CASSKGGARRPQETQYF.

The chain is built from TRBV6-5 and TRBJ1-3; D not resolved. The CDR3 is made up of 15 amino acids. The V end was cut by 9 bases, the J end by 0 bases, with 15 bases between. Germline CDR1 reads MNHEY; CDR2 reads SVGAGI. The CDR3 sequence: CASRVDRLSGNTIYF. The DNA for the CDR3 is TGTGCCAGTAGAGTCGACCGTCTCTCTGGAAACACCATATATTTT.

The CDR3 reads CASSPGRMMGETQYF. Written as DNA, the CDR3 is TGTGCCAGCAGTCCGGGACGTATGATGGGGGAGACCCAGTACTTC. The V and J genes are TRBV5-8 and TRBJ2-5; D could derive from TRBD1 or TRBD2 (5 bases each). Germline V gene lookup returns CDR1 SGHTS and CDR2 YDEGEE. The CDR3 has 15 residues. V was shortened by 5 bases and J by 5 bases, with 19 bases between the two germline ends.

The V call is TRBV7-9, the J call TRBJ1-4; the D gene is possibly TRBD1 (5 bases). Germline loops: CDR1 SEHNR, CDR2 FQNEAQ (reference sequence). The CDR3 extends over 18 amino acids. V was cut by 1 base and J by 0 bases, with 15 bases left in between. CDR3 loop: CASSLGRLGVATNEKLFF. DNA of the CDR3: TGTGCCAGCAGCTTAGGGCGGTTGGGGGTCGCAACTAATGAAAAACTGTTTTTT.

The J gene is TRBJ1-5, the V gene TRBV6-4; D not resolved. Germline V lookup: CDR1 MRHNA, CDR2 SNTAGT. V dropped 3 bases and J dropped 0 bases, with 9 bases sitting between them. The CDR3 spans 15 residues. The CDR3 coding sequence is TGTGCCAGCAGTGAGGAGGCTTTTAGCAATCAGCCCCAGCATTTT. Protein product: CASSEEAFSNQPQHF.

V is TRBV5-4 and J is TRBJ1-1, with TRBD1 matching 8 bases. The CDR3 totals 15 residues. CDR1 SGHNT and CDR2 YYREEE come from the germline V gene (reference sequence). V trimming: 7 bases; J trimming: 4 bases; junction bases outside the gene matches: 12. The CDR3 region is CASATYRGSGTEAFF. In DNA form, the CDR3 reads TGTGCCAGCGCCACGTACAGGGGGTCGGGCACTGAAGCTTTCTTT.

The chain is built from TRBV3-1 (or the pseudogene TRBV3-2) and TRBJ1-3; D not resolved. Germline CDR1 and CDR2: LGHDT and YNNKEL (reference sequence). Trimming cost V 1 base and J 7 bases, with 2 bases left between them. The CDR3 runs 11 residues. In nucleotides, the CDR3 is TGTGCCAGCAGCCAAGTTAACACCATATATTTT. Amino acids: CASSQVNTIYF.

The V gene is TRBV28, the J gene TRBJ2-3; tentatively, D is TRBD1 (5 bases). The V and J ends lost 7 bases and 1 base respectively, with 12 bases between them. Germline lookup yields CDR1 MDHEN and CDR2 SYDVKM. The CDR3 length is 14 residues. CDR3: CASTMGQGTDTQYF. In DNA form, the CDR3 reads TGTGCCAGCACCATGGGGCAAGGCACAGATACGCAGTATTTT.

In this sample, this clone turned up a few times. The V gene is TRBV6-5, the J gene TRBJ1-3; D uncertain. CDR3 size: 14 residues. The V end lost 6 bases, the J end lost 2 bases, and 11 bases lay between the germline ends. Germline V gene lookup returns CDR1 MNHEY and CDR2 SVGAGI. The CDR3: CASSPVSTGNTIYF. The DNA of the CDR3 is TGTGCCAGCAGCCCCGTCAGTACTGGAAACACCATATATTTT.

The table lists this clone with a few counts. CDR3 region: CAISEGTGTYGYTF. The CDR3 nucleotides are TGTGCCATCAGTGAGGGGACAGGGACCTATGGCTACACCTTC. The genes are TRBV10-3 and TRBJ1-2; 9 bases fit TRBD1. The CDR3 spans 14 residues. V trimming: 2 bases; J trimming: 4 bases; junction bases outside the gene matches: 2. CDR1 ENHRY and CDR2 SYGVKD come from the germline V gene.

The rearrangement joins TRBV9 to TRBJ2-3; 9 bases fit TRBD2. Germline CDR1 is SGDLS and CDR2 is YYNGEE. V lost 4 bases and J lost 4; bases outside the gene matches: 10. The CDR3 runs 16 residues. The DNA of the CDR3 is TGTGCCAGCAGCTCACATTCCGGGACTAGCCCAGATACGCAGTATTTT. Its translation: CASSSHSGTSPDTQYF.